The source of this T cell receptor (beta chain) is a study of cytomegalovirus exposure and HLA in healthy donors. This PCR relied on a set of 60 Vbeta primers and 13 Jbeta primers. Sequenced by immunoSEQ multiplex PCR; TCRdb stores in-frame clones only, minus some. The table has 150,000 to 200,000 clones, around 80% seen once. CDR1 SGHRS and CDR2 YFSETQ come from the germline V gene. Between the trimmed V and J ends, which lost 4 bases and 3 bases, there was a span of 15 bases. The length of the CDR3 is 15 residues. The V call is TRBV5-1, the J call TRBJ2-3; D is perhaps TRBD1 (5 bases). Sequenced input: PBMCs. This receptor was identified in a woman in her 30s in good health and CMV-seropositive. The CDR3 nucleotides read TGCGCCAGCAGCCTAAAGGGGTCCGATACAGATACGCAGTATTTT. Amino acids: CASSLKGSDTDTQYF.